This T cell receptor beta chain was recorded in a study of cytomegalovirus exposure and HLA in healthy donors. Overall study findings and caveats: Some TCR beta chains (about 170 of them) were listed as cytomegalovirus-associated.

Comment on this clone: Its specificity is not known.

Libraries were prepared by immunoSEQ multiplex PCR; TCRdb keeps only in-frame clonotypes and omits some of them. The sample holds some 140,000 clones, around nine tenths seen once. The sample taken for sequencing was PBMCs. The sequence derives from a man aged 18 to 29 in good health and CMV-seropositive.

CDR3 nucleotide sequence: TGTGCCAGTAGTATAGATGGGGGGTACAATCAGCCCCAGCATTTT. Translating it yields CASSIDGGYNQPQHF. J is TRBJ1-5 and V is TRBV19; D possibly corresponds to TRBD1 (5 bases). The germline V gene has CDR1 LNHDA and CDR2 SQIVND (reference sequence). The CDR3 is 15 amino acids. V was trimmed by 0 bases and J by 3 bases, leaving 9 bases between them.